The rows below give T cell receptor beta chains drawn from one sample of a study of blood T cell repertoires in COVID-19. The protocol was immunoSEQ multiplex PCR, while the TCRdb copy is restricted to in-frame clones and leaves out a portion. This table holds 180,000 or so clones, around 90% found once. The sequencing input was peripheral blood. The receptors were gathered from a man aged 50 to 59 with acute or convalescent COVID-19. Both conserved end residues are part of each CDR3. A D gene is named only where the DNA matches it firmly. Only part of the rows carry a size: once, few, many, or a class if the clone is expanded.

cdr3_length: 15
v_call: TRBV28
d_call: TRBD1
j_call: TRBJ2-7
clone_size: .
cdr3_aa: CASSPPTGGPYEQYF
cdr3_nt: TGTGCCAGCAGTCCCCCGACAGGGGGTCCCTACGAGCAGTACTTC

cdr3_length: 11
v_call: TRBV28
d_call: .
j_call: TRBJ2-1
clone_size: .
cdr3_aa: CASSFRNEQFF
cdr3_nt: TGTGCCAGCAGTTTCCGCAATGAGCAGTTCTTC

cdr3_length: 13
v_call: TRBV28
d_call: .
j_call: TRBJ1-2
clone_size: .
cdr3_aa: CASTPGGNYGYTF
cdr3_nt: TGTGCCAGCACCCCGGGTGGAAACTATGGCTACACCTTC

cdr3_length: 17
v_call: TRBV27
d_call: .
j_call: TRBJ2-1
clone_size: .
cdr3_aa: CASSPRGGGISYNEQFF
cdr3_nt: TGTGCCAGCAGTCCCCGAGGCGGCGGAATCTCCTACAATGAGCAGTTCTTC

cdr3_length: 16
v_call: TRBV19
d_call: TRBD1
j_call: TRBJ1-2
clone_size: .
cdr3_aa: CASSLRVGGKDYGYTF
cdr3_nt: TGTGCCAGTAGCCTTCGTGTAGGGGGCAAGGACTATGGCTACACCTTC

cdr3_length: 13
v_call: TRBV12-5
d_call: .
j_call: TRBJ1-5
clone_size: .
cdr3_aa: CASALEEEQPQHF
cdr3_nt: TGTGCTAGTGCCCTAGAAGAGGAACAACCCCAGCATTTT

cdr3_length: 15
v_call: TRBV24-1
d_call: TRBD2
j_call: TRBJ2-2
clone_size: .
cdr3_aa: CATSSGGPYTGELFF
cdr3_nt: TGTGCCACCAGTAGCGGGGGCCCATACACCGGGGAGCTGTTTTTT

cdr3_length: 16
v_call: TRBV6-1
d_call: TRBD1
j_call: TRBJ1-2
clone_size: .
cdr3_aa: CASSGWSQGANYGYTF
cdr3_nt: TGTGCCAGCAGTGGCTGGTCGCAGGGGGCTAACTATGGCTACACCTTC

cdr3_length: 16
v_call: TRBV24-1
d_call: .
j_call: TRBJ2-6
clone_size: .
cdr3_aa: CATSGGVNSGANVLTF
cdr3_nt: TGTGCCACCAGTGGAGGAGTAAATTCTGGGGCCAACGTCCTGACTTTC

cdr3_length: 11
v_call: TRBV20-1
d_call: .
j_call: TRBJ2-7
clone_size: .
cdr3_aa: CSWTDSYEQYF
cdr3_nt: TGCAGCTGGACAGACTCCTACGAGCAGTACTTC

cdr3_length: 17
v_call: TRBV28
d_call: TRBD1
j_call: TRBJ2-2
clone_size: .
cdr3_aa: CASSMPRQGWNTGELFF
cdr3_nt: TGTGCCAGCAGCATGCCCCGACAGGGCTGGAACACCGGGGAGCTGTTTTTT

cdr3_length: 13
v_call: TRBV11-2
d_call: .
j_call: TRBJ2-1
clone_size: .
cdr3_aa: CASSSSSYNEQFF
cdr3_nt: TGTGCCAGCAGCTCCAGCTCCTACAATGAGCAGTTCTTC

cdr3_length: 14
v_call: TRBV7-6
d_call: .
j_call: TRBJ1-3
clone_size: .
cdr3_aa: CASRTGHSGNTIYF
cdr3_nt: TGTGCCAGCCGAACAGGGCACTCTGGAAACACCATATATTTT

cdr3_length: 14
v_call: TRBV3-1/TRBV3-2
d_call: .
j_call: TRBJ1-6
clone_size: .
cdr3_aa: CASSPSRSNSPLHF
cdr3_nt: TGTGCCAGCAGCCCGTCGCGGAGTAATTCACCCCTCCACTTT

cdr3_length: 18
v_call: TRBV13
d_call: TRBD2
j_call: TRBJ2-1
clone_size: .
cdr3_aa: CASSSLIPSGTSGIAQFF
cdr3_nt: TGTGCCAGCAGCTCACTCATACCTTCCGGGACTAGCGGGATTGCGCAGTTCTTC

cdr3_length: 16
v_call: TRBV7-9
d_call: TRBD2
j_call: TRBJ2-2
clone_size: once
cdr3_aa: CASSRPSGRVTGELFF
cdr3_nt: TGTGCCAGCAGCCGCCCAAGCGGGAGAGTTACCGGGGAGCTGTTTTTT

cdr3_length: 14
v_call: TRBV28
d_call: .
j_call: TRBJ1-4
clone_size: .
cdr3_aa: CASSDSRFHEKLFF
cdr3_nt: TGTGCCAGCAGCGACAGCCGCTTCCATGAAAAACTGTTTTTT

cdr3_length: 14
v_call: TRBV6-1
d_call: TRBD1
j_call: TRBJ1-5
clone_size: .
cdr3_aa: CASSEEWTGQPQHF
cdr3_nt: TGTGCCAGCAGTGAAGAGTGGACAGGCCAGCCCCAGCATTTT

cdr3_length: 14
v_call: TRBV25-1
d_call: TRBD1
j_call: TRBJ1-1
clone_size: .
cdr3_aa: CASSELGQGARAFF
cdr3_nt: TGTGCCAGCAGTGAATTAGGGCAGGGGGCGCGGGCTTTCTTT

cdr3_length: 12
v_call: TRBV30
d_call: .
j_call: TRBJ1-6
clone_size: .
cdr3_aa: CATGTSESPLHF
cdr3_nt: TGTGCCACCGGGACATCAGAATCACCCCTCCACTTT

cdr3_length: 15
v_call: TRBV7-2
d_call: .
j_call: TRBJ2-1
clone_size: once
cdr3_aa: CASTLDLSSYNEQFF
cdr3_nt: TGTGCCAGCACCCTCGACTTGAGCTCCTACAATGAGCAGTTCTTC

cdr3_length: 15
v_call: TRBV7-9
d_call: .
j_call: TRBJ1-2
clone_size: .
cdr3_aa: CASSLRRQGNYGYTF
cdr3_nt: TGTGCCAGCAGCTTAAGGCGGCAGGGTAACTATGGCTACACCTTC

cdr3_length: 13
v_call: TRBV28
d_call: .
j_call: TRBJ2-7
clone_size: .
cdr3_aa: CASTAGPSYEQYF
cdr3_nt: TGTGCCAGCACGGCAGGGCCTTCCTACGAGCAGTACTTC

cdr3_length: 14
v_call: TRBV7-2
d_call: TRBD1
j_call: TRBJ1-4
clone_size: .
cdr3_aa: CASSLGQGVGKLFF
cdr3_nt: TGTGCCAGCAGCTTAGGTCAGGGGGTTGGAAAACTGTTTTTT

cdr3_length: 14
v_call: TRBV28
d_call: TRBD1
j_call: TRBJ1-5
clone_size: .
cdr3_aa: CAIAGTGSIQPQHF
cdr3_nt: TGTGCCATTGCCGGGACAGGGTCCATTCAGCCCCAGCATTTT

cdr3_length: 16
v_call: TRBV27
d_call: TRBD1
j_call: TRBJ1-5
clone_size: .
cdr3_aa: CASSLGTGPSNQPQHF
cdr3_nt: TGTGCCAGCAGTCTGGGGACAGGGCCTAGCAATCAGCCCCAGCATTTT

cdr3_length: 14
v_call: TRBV6-5
d_call: .
j_call: TRBJ1-1
clone_size: .
cdr3_aa: CASSWESRTAEAFF
cdr3_nt: TGTGCCAGCAGTTGGGAATCCCGGACAGCCGAAGCTTTCTTT

cdr3_length: 14
v_call: TRBV3-1/TRBV3-2
d_call: .
j_call: TRBJ2-1
clone_size: .
cdr3_aa: CASSQDHQGNEQFF
cdr3_nt: TGTGCCAGCAGCCAAGATCATCAGGGAAATGAGCAGTTCTTC

cdr3_length: 14
v_call: TRBV15
d_call: .
j_call: TRBJ1-2
clone_size: .
cdr3_aa: CATSRATGNYGYTF
cdr3_nt: TGTGCCACCAGCAGAGCGACGGGTAACTATGGCTACACCTTC

cdr3_length: 15
v_call: TRBV5-1
d_call: .
j_call: TRBJ2-3
clone_size: .
cdr3_aa: CASSRPRTGTDTQYF
cdr3_nt: TGCGCCAGCAGCCGCCCTCGGACTGGAACAGATACGCAGTATTTT

cdr3_length: 13
v_call: TRBV19
d_call: TRBD2
j_call: TRBJ2-3
clone_size: .
cdr3_aa: CAVRGDYTDTQYF
cdr3_nt: TGTGCCGTCAGAGGGGACTACACAGATACGCAGTATTTT

cdr3_length: 16
v_call: TRBV6-1
d_call: TRBD1
j_call: TRBJ1-5
clone_size: once
cdr3_aa: CASSARTGDHNQPQHF
cdr3_nt: TGTGCCAGCAGTGCCCGGACAGGGGACCACAATCAGCCCCAGCATTTT

cdr3_length: 13
v_call: TRBV6-2/TRBV6-3
d_call: .
j_call: TRBJ1-1
clone_size: .
cdr3_aa: CASSYSTGTEAFF
cdr3_nt: TGTGCCAGCAGTTACTCTACGGGGACTGAAGCTTTCTTT

cdr3_length: 16
v_call: TRBV10-3
d_call: .
j_call: TRBJ2-1
clone_size: .
cdr3_aa: CAISPTQVTSYNEQFF
cdr3_nt: TGTGCCATCAGTCCCACACAGGTAACCTCCTACAATGAGCAGTTCTTC

cdr3_length: 16
v_call: TRBV9
d_call: TRBD1
j_call: TRBJ2-2
clone_size: .
cdr3_aa: CASSVAPGTAAGELFF
cdr3_nt: TGTGCCAGCAGCGTAGCCCCGGGGACAGCGGCCGGGGAGCTGTTTTTT